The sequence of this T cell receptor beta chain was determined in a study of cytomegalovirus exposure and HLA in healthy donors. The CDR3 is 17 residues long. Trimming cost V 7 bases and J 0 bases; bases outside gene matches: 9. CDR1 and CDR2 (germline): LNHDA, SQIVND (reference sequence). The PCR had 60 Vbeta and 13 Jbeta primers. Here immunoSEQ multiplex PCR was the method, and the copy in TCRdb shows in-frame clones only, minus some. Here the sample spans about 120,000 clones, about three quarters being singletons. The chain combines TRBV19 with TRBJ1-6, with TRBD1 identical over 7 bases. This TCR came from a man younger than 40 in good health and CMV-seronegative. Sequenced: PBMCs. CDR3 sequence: CASTKGQASSYNSPLHF. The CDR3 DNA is TGTGCCAGTACAAAAGGACAGGCCAGCTCCTATAATTCACCCCTCCACTTT. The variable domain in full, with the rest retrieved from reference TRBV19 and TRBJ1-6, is DGGITQSPKYLFRKEGQNVTLSCEQNLNHDAMYWYRQDPGQGLRLIYYSQIVNDFQKGDIAEGYSVSREKKESFPLTVTSAQKNPTAFYLCASTKGQASSYNSPLHFGNGTRLTVT.